This TCR beta chain came from a study of OX40 agonist ivuxolimab in advanced cancers. On the study more broadly: Six ivuxolimab dose levels, 0.01 to 10 mg/kg, were given intravenously every 2 weeks.

Sequenced by immunoSEQ multiplex PCR; TCRdb stores in-frame clones only, minus some. This sample has about 27,000 clones, with 65% to 80% found just once. If patients had autoimmune disease history or systemic immunosuppression, they were excluded. This CDR3 has 11 amino acids. V was pared by 4 bases and J by 9 bases, with 9 bases between. The TCR was taken from an adult with an advanced solid tumor such as melanoma, head and neck, liver or kidney cancer. The chain combines TRBV23-1 with TRBJ1-2, with no clear D. TRBV23-1 is an ORF for which the function is uncertain. The sequencing used CD4+ or CD8+ T cells sorted from blood, collected in a trial of the OX40 agonist ivuxolimab. The CDR3 coding sequence is TGCGCCAGCAGTCTTCGTTTGAGCTACACCTTC. Its protein is CASSLRLSYTF.